The present entry profiles one T cell receptor (beta chain) with its context. Its antigen is currently unknown. The method was immunoSEQ multiplex PCR; TCRdb's version includes in-frame clones alone and lacks a portion of them. The data hold about 600,000 clones, with about 97% observed a single time. This entry comes from a study of shared clonotypes between healthy human individuals. Study in general: Per-donor plates numbered three CD4 naive, three CD4 memory, two CD8 naive and one CD8 memory. General study findings and limits: At large depth, rarefaction still showed sorted-subset sequencing to be incomplete.

The CDR3 runs 15 residues. V shed 0 bases and J shed 2 bases, with 12 bases lying between them. Germline CDR1 reads SGHRS; CDR2 reads YFSETQ. Specimen: naive CD4+ T cells sorted from blood. Subset noted: CD45RA+ positively selected. This chain uses TRBV5-1 with TRBJ2-7; possibly TRBD2 for D (5 bases). The TCR originated in a woman in her twenties or thirties in good health. The CDR3 spells CASSLVEDQTYEQYF. CDR3 coding DNA: TGCGCCAGCAGCTTGGTGGAGGACCAAACCTACGAGCAGTACTTC.